The clone carrying this T cell receptor (beta chain) was observed a few times. Antigen unknown. The record originates from a study of T cell repertoires in cytomegalovirus infection. Study-wide context: The public TCR beta signatures pointed to both CMV infection and matching HLA type.

Using its own MiXCR run on the reads, TCRdb lists one record per CDR3 protein. The data show about a million distinct CDR3 sequences, roughly 30% seen once. This clonotype originated in a human donor in good health (CMV status not recorded). Some clones in this sample may be carry-over from other donors' samples. The material was cultured CD8+ T cells from PBMCs, obtained from culture after CMV antigen stimulation.

DNA of the CDR3: TGTGCCAGCAGCTTGGGACGGCTTAGCGATACGCAGTATTTT. Amino acid sequence: CASSLGRLSDTQYF. The chain is built from TRBV7-6 and TRBJ2-3; D could derive from TRBD1 or TRBD2 (5 bases each). Germline CDR1 and CDR2: SGHVS and FNYEAQ. Trimming took 3 bases from V and 6 from J, leaving 13 bases between them. The CDR3 is 14 amino acids.